The T cell receptor (beta chain) described here comes from a study of blood T cells in healthy people across ages. Overall study results and limits: Researchers said unsorted PBMCs prevented a conclusive naive versus antigen-experienced comparison. Naive T cell percentage by flow cytometry tracked strongly with beta diversity.

Through a sample-barcoded 5' primer and a J-beta primer mix, a second PCR was run for about 6 to 12 cycles. Every molecule of cDNA carried a tag from a template-switch adaptor with 12 random nucleotides. Each CDR3 protein is one row after TCRdb ran MiXCR on the 5' RACE reads. Among approximately 800,000 distinct CDR3 sequences listed, roughly three fifths were seen once. Details on this clonotype: Antigen: not known.

The CDR3 consists of 14 residues. Germline CDR1 SGHRS, CDR2 YFSETQ. V was trimmed by 6 bases and J by 8 bases, leaving 15 bases between them. Sequenced input: blood. The chain carries TRBV5-1 and TRBJ1-6; D call uncertain. This clonotype was sampled from a man aged 35 to 55 in good health. The CDR3 here is CASNDLGADSPLHF. CDR3 DNA: TGCGCCAGCAACGATCTGGGTGCGGATTCACCCCTCCACTTT.